This TCR beta chain originates from a study of cytomegalovirus exposure and HLA in healthy donors. This clone was seen only a few times. Its antigen is as yet unknown. V lost 4 bases, J lost 0 bases, and 8 bases lay in between. CDR1 and CDR2 (germline): SGHNT, YYREEE (reference sequence). The CDR3 length is 13 residues. Healthy bone marrow donors made up the donors. In nominal health when sampled, donors likely had unrecorded immune exposures nonetheless. Findings and limits, study-wide: Rare sequences made up most TCRs, while some public TCRs were found in many donors.

Both 60 Vbeta primers and 13 Jbeta primers went into the PCR. Authors' methods: An analysis performed later counted 75 million to 80 million unique TCR beta chains (approximately 10 million of them shared). TCRdb's table, derived via immunoSEQ multiplex PCR, lists solely in-frame clones and lacks some. Clonal size and the V and J genes are those of that table, whereas D and trimming came from the DNA. The sample carries fewer than 110,000 clones, 77% recorded once. The J gene is TRBJ2-7, the V gene TRBV5-4, with D unclear. The sample consisted of PBMCs. The clonotype comes from a male donor in good health and CMV-seronegative. CDR3 DNA sequence: TGTGCCAGCAGCCCCCGGTTCTCCTACGAGCAGTACTTC. Amino acid sequence: CASSPRFSYEQYF.